This entry lists 4 T cell receptor beta chains sequenced from one sample in a study of T cells after posttransplantation cyclophosphamide. TCRdb keeps only in-frame clones here, not all; method: immunoSEQ multiplex PCR. Observed in the sample are roughly 35,000 clones, none of them singletons. Material for sequencing was PBMCs. These TCRs come from a girl between 5 and 17 years old in good health, CMV-negative, and a related stem cell transplant donor.

The chain carries TRBV7-2 and TRBJ1-6; perhaps TRBD1 as D (6 bases). V was cut by 1 base and J by 7 bases, with 11 bases left in between. This CDR3 contains 15 residues. From germline, CDR1 is SGHTA and CDR2 FQGNSA. CDR3 residues: CASSLEGGINSPLHF. The DNA for the CDR3 is TGTGCCAGCAGCTTAGAGGGGGGGATCAATTCACCCCTCCACTTT.

This clone was counted at least ten times. The chain is built from TRBV7-8 and TRBJ1-5; D possibly corresponds to TRBD1 (5 bases). In germline, CDR1 is SGHVS, CDR2 FQNEAQ. V lost 1 base to trimming and J lost 5 bases, with 9 bases between them. The CDR3 covers 14 residues. In DNA form, the CDR3 reads TGTGCCAGCAGCTTAGGGGGCAGGGATCAGCCCCAGCATTTT. Translating gives CASSLGGRDQPQHF.

This clone was detected a few times. The genes are TRBV29-1 and TRBJ1-1, with D possibly being TRBD1 (5 bases). Per the germline V gene, CDR1 is SQVTM and CDR2 is ANQGSEA. CDR3 length equals 14 residues. Trimming cost V 4 bases and J 3 bases, with 15 bases left between them. The CDR3 here is CSVVGGRRDTEAFF. In DNA, the CDR3 is TGCAGCGTTGTGGGGGGTCGCAGGGACACTGAAGCTTTCTTT.

This clone was picked up many times. The CDR3 DNA is TGTGCCACCAGCCCTGAGGGGGGGACGCAGTATTTT. Its protein is CATSPEGGTQYF. This chain links TRBV15 with TRBJ2-3; D is possibly TRBD2 (7 bases). Germline V gene sequence: CDR1 LNHNV, CDR2 YYDKDF (reference sequence). V was trimmed by 5 bases and J by 9 bases, leaving 12 bases between them. The CDR3 is 12 residues long.